This T cell receptor (beta chain) appears in the sequencing data of a study of radiotherapy plus CTLA-4 blockade in lung cancer. Study overall: Objective responses were documented in about 20% of patients, with disease control in around 31%.

Only in-frame clones appear in the TCRdb table, and some are missing; sequencing was by immunoSEQ multiplex PCR. Of about 95,000 clones listed, 82% are singletons. General study points: Response, reportedly, was best predicted by interferon-beta along with early blood T cell clone dynamics. The study found tumor-derived TCR clones expanded in blood after radiotherapy plus ipilimumab.

Focal radiation plus CTLA-4 blockade with ipilimumab was administered to patients who had chemo-refractory metastatic non-small-cell lung cancer. Germline values: CDR1 SNHLY, CDR2 FYNNEI. Trimming took 6 bases from V and 3 from J, leaving 21 bases between them. This CDR3 has 16 residues. As for this clone: The target antigen is unknown.

The specimen was peripheral blood, collected from a patient treated with radiotherapy plus ipilimumab. This TCR was sampled from a human donor with non-small cell lung cancer who had a partial response to radiotherapy plus ipilimumab. V is TRBV2 and J is TRBJ2-7, with D tentatively TRBD1 (6 bases). The CDR3 protein is CASSRRKGETNYEQYF. CDR3 DNA: TGTGCCAGCAGCCGAAGGAAGGGGGAAACAAACTACGAGCAGTACTTC.